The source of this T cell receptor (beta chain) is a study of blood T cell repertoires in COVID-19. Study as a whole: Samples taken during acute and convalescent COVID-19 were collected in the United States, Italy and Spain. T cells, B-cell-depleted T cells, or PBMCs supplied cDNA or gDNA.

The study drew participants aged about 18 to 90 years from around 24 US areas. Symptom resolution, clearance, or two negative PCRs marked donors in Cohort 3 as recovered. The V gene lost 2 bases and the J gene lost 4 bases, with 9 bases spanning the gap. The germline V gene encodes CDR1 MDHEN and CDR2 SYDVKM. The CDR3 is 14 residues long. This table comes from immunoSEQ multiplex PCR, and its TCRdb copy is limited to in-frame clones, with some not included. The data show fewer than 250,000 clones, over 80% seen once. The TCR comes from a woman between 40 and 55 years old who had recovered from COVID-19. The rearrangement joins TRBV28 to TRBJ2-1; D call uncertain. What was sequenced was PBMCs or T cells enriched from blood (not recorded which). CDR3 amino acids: CASSLKRLYNEQFF. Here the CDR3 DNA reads TGTGCCAGCAGTTTAAAGAGATTATACAATGAGCAGTTCTTC.